This T cell receptor (beta chain) comes out of a study of blood T cell repertoires in COVID-19. Only in-frame clones appear in the TCRdb table, and some are missing; sequencing was by immunoSEQ multiplex PCR. The sample shows 28,000 or so clones, roughly 86% of them seen only once. With 6 bases clipped from V and 2 bases from J, the junction kept 3 bases outside the gene matches. Looked up from germline, CDR1 is MNHEY and CDR2 is SVGAGI. CDR3 length equals 13 residues. This TCR derives from a man aged 55 to 70 with COVID-19, enrolled during active disease. The sequencing input was peripheral blood. The V call is TRBV6-5, the J call TRBJ2-7, with 8 nucleotides matching TRBD1. This chain's CDR3 is CASRDRGTYEQYF. The CDR3 DNA reads TGTGCCAGCAGAGACAGGGGAACCTACGAGCAGTACTTC.